This T cell receptor (beta chain) was captured by sequencing in a study of T cells in Graves' hyperthyroidism and ophthalmopathy. In the study overall: Blood from the periphery was taken at initial diagnosis, before any treatment.

Patients having uncontrolled infection, another autoimmune disease, pregnancy or lactation were not included. Amplified TCR beta CDR3 regions came from RNA transcripts. The HTBI primer set served for first-round RT-PCR of the TCR CDR3. TCRdb analysed the multiplex PCR reads with MiXCR anew, one entry per CDR3 protein. The sample lists about 200,000 distinct CDR3 sequences; 15% to 20% were seen once. This clonotype has ten or more counts. The TCR comes from a man aged 50-60 years with Graves' hyperthyroidism. Sample: blood.

This CDR3 reads CSALTGGAVETQYF. CDR3 nucleotides: TGCAGTGCTCTGACGGGAGGGGCCGTGGAGACCCAGTACTTC. The J gene is TRBJ2-5, the V gene TRBV20-1, with 8 bases fitting TRBD2. The CDR3 totals 14 residues. Germline values: CDR1 DFQATT, CDR2 SNEGSKA (reference sequence). Unmatched junction bases numbered 10, after V lost 5 bases and J lost 5 bases.